These 23 T cell receptor beta chains were all obtained from the same sample, sequenced in a study of beta chain features in type 1 diabetes. Of the isolated RNA, all was reverse transcribed, and so the sequenced material was expressed TCRB transcripts. Here immunoSEQ multiplex PCR was the method, and the copy in TCRdb shows in-frame clones only, minus some. The sample carries hundreds of thousands of clones, about 14% recorded once. General study points: TCRB CDR3 length was moderately but significantly reduced in all four CD4+ subsets of Type 1 diabetes patients.

For these TCRs, the target antigens are not known. Sequenced: naive CD4+ T cells from blood. Receptor source: a man younger than 35 with type 1 diabetes.

The chain couples TRBV15 to TRBJ1-5; 8 bases align to TRBD1. V lost 2 bases to trimming and J lost 6 bases; unmatched junction nucleotides: 12. The CDR3 sequence is 17 residues long. Germline CDR1 reads LNHNV; CDR2 reads YYDKDF (reference sequence). The CDR3 sequence: CATSRSHMDRVVQPQHF. The DNA for the CDR3 is TGTGCCACCAGCAGATCTCACATGGACAGGGTAGTTCAGCCCCAGCATTTT.

This clone showed up just a few times. V and J are TRBV30 and TRBJ2-4, with 7 bases identical to TRBD1. The CDR3 covers 13 residues. Per germline, CDR1 GTSNPN and CDR2 SVGIG (reference sequence). V gave up 7 bases and J gave up 1 base; unmatched junction bases: 4. In DNA form, the CDR3 reads TGTGCCTTTCGGGACAGCGCCAAAAACATTCAGTACTTC. Residues: CAFRDSAKNIQYF.

As DNA, the CDR3 is TGTGCCAGCAGCTCCCTACAAGAGACCCAGTACTTC. It specifies CASSSLQETQYF. The V gene is TRBV5-6, the J gene TRBJ2-5; D call uncertain. V lost 3 bases, J lost 2 bases, and 5 bases lay in between. The CDR3 totals 12 residues. Germline lookup yields CDR1 SGHDT and CDR2 YYEEEE. The variable domain in full, with the rest retrieved from reference TRBV5-6 and TRBJ2-5, is DAGVTQSPTHLIKTRGQQVTLRCSPKSGHDTVSWYQQALGQGPQFIFQYYEEEERQRGNFPDRFSGHQFPNYSSELNVNALLLGDSALYLCASSSLQETQYFGPGTRLLVL.

The rearrangement joins TRBV7-9 to TRBJ1-6, with 11 bases fitting TRBD1. This CDR3 contains 17 residues. Germline CDR1 reads SEHNR; CDR2 reads FQNEAQ (reference sequence). V shed 8 bases, J shed 6 bases, and the junction held 12 bases outside the gene matches. DNA for the CDR3: TGTGCCAGCCAAGGGAGGACAGGGGGCGTAGGTAATTCACCCCTCCACTTT. Translation: CASQGRTGGVGNSPLHF.

There are a few counts of this clone. The chain uses TRBV19 and TRBJ2-3; 8 nucleotides agree with TRBD2. CDR3 size: 14 residues. With 8 bases clipped from V and 8 bases from J, the junction kept 12 bases outside the gene matches. CDR1 is LNHDA and CDR2 is SQIVND in the germline V gene (reference sequence). For the CDR3, the DNA is TGTGCCAGTGGTCCGGGACTAGAGGTTGGTACGCAGTATTTT. Translated: CASGPGLEVGTQYF.

The chain combines TRBV25-1 with TRBJ2-7, with 8 bases aligning to TRBD1. Germline loops: CDR1 MGHDK, CDR2 SYGVNS. The J segment lost 4 bases and the V segment lost 3 bases, leaving 8 bases of the junction unmatched. This CDR3 contains 15 residues. The CDR3 DNA reads TGTGCCAGCAGTGACCCCCGGACAGGGTCTTACGAGCAGTACTTC. Residues: CASSDPRTGSYEQYF.

This rearrangement joins TRBV30 to TRBJ1-5, with D tentatively TRBD1 (6 bases). Germline CDR1 is GTSNPN and CDR2 is SVGIG (reference sequence). The CDR3 covers 15 residues. Trimming shortened V by 4 bases and J by 2 bases, and 15 bases separated the two germline ends. The CDR3, as DNA: TGTGCCTGGAAAGTGGGGGGCAGGGGCAATCAGCCCCAGCATTTT. Protein product: CAWKVGGRGNQPQHF.

The chain combines TRBV5-1 with TRBJ1-2; D gene uncertain. V lost 4 bases and J lost 8, with 18 bases in between. CDR1 and CDR2 from the germline V gene are SGHRS and YFSETQ. CDR3 length: 14 amino acids. CDR3 loop: CASSMEGRQHGYTF. The CDR3 DNA reads as TGCGCCAGCAGCATGGAGGGTCGGCAGCACGGCTACACCTTC.

The chain carries TRBV2 and TRBJ1-3; D is possibly TRBD1 (5 bases). The V end was cut by 4 bases, the J end by 4 bases, with 17 bases between. From germline, CDR1 is SNHLY and CDR2 FYNNEI. The CDR3 runs 16 residues. CDR3 loop: CASSVGGTISGNTIYF. CDR3 sequence (DNA): TGTGCCAGCAGTGTCGGCGGGACGATAAGCGGAAACACCATATATTTT.

This clone was seen a handful of times. The chain joins TRBV30 to TRBJ2-7; D uncertain. The CDR3 has 12 residues. V was trimmed by 5 bases and J by 4 bases, leaving 12 bases between them. The V gene's germline CDR1 is GTSNPN and CDR2 SVGIG (reference sequence). The CDR3 DNA reads TGTGCCTGGGATAGTCTACGGTACGAGCAGTACTTC. This encodes CAWDSLRYEQYF.

V gene TRBV5-4 combines with J gene TRBJ2-2; D is undetermined. CDR1 is SGHNT, CDR2 YYREEE, per germline (reference sequence). The V end was cut by 4 bases, the J end by 5 bases, with 15 bases between. This CDR3 has 15 residues. The CDR3 spells CASSPDSKGTGELFF. CDR3 DNA sequence: TGTGCCAGCAGCCCCGACTCAAAAGGGACCGGGGAGCTGTTTTTT.

The sample holds a few counts of this clone. V and J are TRBV5-4 and TRBJ2-2, with D perhaps TRBD1 (6 bases). The V end lost 4 bases, the J end lost 3 bases, and 7 bases lay between the germline ends. Per the germline V gene, CDR1 is SGHNT and CDR2 is YYREEE (reference sequence). The CDR3 consists of 13 residues. The CDR3 nucleotides are TGTGCCAGCAGCCGGACAGACACCGGGGAGCTGTTTTTT. It is translated as CASSRTDTGELFF. The full variable domain, in which reference TRBV5-4 and TRBJ2-2 provide the parts outside the CDR3, is ETGVTQSPTHLIKTRGQQVTLRCSSQSGHNTVSWYQQALGQGPQFIFQYYREEENGRGNFPPRFSGLQFPNYSSELNVNALELDDSALYLCASSRTDTGELFFGEGSRLTVL.

The table lists this clone with a few counts. The CDR3 DNA reads TGCAGCGGATCTAAGGCTAACGAGCAGTACTTC. Residues: CSGSKANEQYF. The gene calls are TRBV29-1 and TRBJ2-7; no clear D. From germline, CDR1 is SQVTM and CDR2 ANQGSEA. The CDR3 length is 11 residues. V lost 7 bases to trimming and J lost 5 bases, with 12 bases between them.

V and J are TRBV7-3 and TRBJ2-6; D possibly corresponds to TRBD1 (6 bases). CDR1 is SGHTA and CDR2 is FQGTGA in the germline V gene. This CDR3 comprises 16 residues. Deletions cut 2 bases from V and 0 bases from J, with 8 bases between. The CDR3 loop is CASSLGQFSGANVLTF. DNA of the CDR3: TGTGCCAGCAGCTTAGGACAGTTCTCTGGGGCCAACGTCCTGACTTTC.

This clone was picked up a small number of times. The chain couples TRBV25-1 to TRBJ2-1; D unresolved. Looked up from germline, CDR1 is MGHDK and CDR2 is SYGVNS. This CDR3 comprises 15 residues. The ends were cut back, 2 bases at V and 6 bases at J, with 14 bases in the middle. The CDR3 loop is CASSEGFWQINEQFF. In nucleotides, the CDR3 is TGTGCCAGCAGTGAAGGGTTTTGGCAGATCAATGAGCAGTTCTTC. The variable domain in full, with the rest retrieved from reference TRBV25-1 and TRBJ2-1, is EADIYQTPRYLVIGTGKKITLECSQTMGHDKMYWYQQDPGMELHLIHYSYGVNSTEKGDLSSESTVSRIRTEHFPLTLESARPSHTSQYLCASSEGFWQINEQFFGPGTRLTVL.

This clone was seen only a few times. This chain connects TRBV27 to TRBJ2-7; possibly TRBD1 for D (5 bases). Germline V gene lookup returns CDR1 MNHEY and CDR2 SMNVEV (reference sequence). The CDR3 is 14 amino acids. The V and J ends lost 2 bases and 2 bases respectively, with 10 bases between them. The CDR3 loop reads CASSLGQGPYEQYF. The CDR3 DNA reads as TGTGCCAGCAGTTTAGGCCAGGGCCCCTACGAGCAGTACTTC.

The chain joins TRBV18 to TRBJ2-5; maybe TRBD2 (6 bases). The CDR3 spans 16 residues. V lost 1 base and J lost 5, with 17 bases in between. Germline V gives CDR1 KGHSH, CDR2 LQKENI. The CDR3 is CASSPRSLLREETQYF. The DNA of the CDR3 is TGTGCCAGCTCACCACGTTCCTTGCTCCGGGAGGAGACCCAGTACTTC. The entire variable domain, with the rest obtained from reference TRBV18 and TRBJ2-5, is as follows: NAGVMQNPRHLVRRRGQEARLRCSPMKGHSHVYWYRQLPEEGLKFMVYLQKENIIDESGMPKERFSAEFPKEGPSILRIQQVVRGDSAAYFCASSPRSLLREETQYFGPGTRLLVL.

This clone was picked up a small number of times. This chain connects TRBV4-1 to TRBJ1-4, with 8 bases that match TRBD1. The junction had 7 bases not matched to a gene; V was cut back by 5 bases and J by 5 bases. Germline V gives CDR1 MGHRA, CDR2 YSYEKL. This CDR3 is built from 15 residues. The CDR3 protein is CASSKGDRNNEKLFF. The CDR3 nucleotides read TGCGCCAGCAGCAAGGGGGACAGGAACAATGAAAAACTGTTTTTT.

CDR3 loop: CASSGAQGRGYTF. CDR3 bases: TGTGCCAGCAGTGGGGCACAGGGACGCGGCTACACCTTC. The chain links TRBV25-1 to TRBJ1-2; maybe TRBD1 (6 bases). The CDR3 sequence is 13 residues long. In germline, CDR1 is MGHDK, CDR2 SYGVNS. The V end lost 4 bases, the J end lost 8 bases, and 14 bases lay between the germline ends.

J is TRBJ1-1 and V is TRBV29-1; 9 bases line up with TRBD1. The CDR3 is 13 residues long. CDR1 and CDR2 (germline): SQVTM, ANQGSEA. V shed 7 bases and J 4 bases; nucleotides not matched to a gene: 7. The CDR3 region is CSAGQGKGTEAFF. The CDR3 region has the DNA TGCAGCGCCGGACAGGGGAAGGGCACTGAAGCTTTCTTT.

Remarks on this clone: A read error may account for a junction end that differs from germline. The rearrangement links TRBV7-7 to TRBJ2-3, with TRBD1 matching over 8 bases. The length of the CDR3 is 15 residues. The V gene's germline CDR1 is SSHAT and CDR2 FNYEAQ (reference sequence). CDR3 bases: TGTGCTAGCAGCTCACAGGGGGGAGTCGGGGATACGCAGTATTTT. Encoded protein: CASSSQGGVGDTQYF.

This clone was counted a few times. The rearrangement joins TRBV7-9 to TRBJ2-3, with D possibly being TRBD2 (6 bases). The CDR3 length is 14 residues. Per the germline V gene, CDR1 is SEHNR and CDR2 is FQNEAQ (reference sequence). V lost 5 bases, J lost 2 bases, and 11 bases lay in between. CDR3 protein: CASSEGTFTDTQYF. The CDR3 DNA reads TGTGCCAGCAGCGAGGGGACTTTCACAGATACGCAGTATTTT. Supplemented by reference TRBV7-9 and TRBJ2-3, the full variable domain reads DTGVSQNPRHKITKRGQNVTFRCDPISEHNRLYWYRQTLGQGPEFLTYFQNEAQLEKSRLLSDRFSAERPKGSFSTLEIQRTEQGDSAMYLCASSEGTFTDTQYFGPGTRLTVL.

The J gene is TRBJ2-5, the V gene TRBV7-2, with a tentative D call TRBD2 (5 bases). V lost 5 bases to trimming and J lost 1 base, with 11 bases between them. This CDR3 has 14 amino acids. Per germline, CDR1 SGHTA and CDR2 FQGNSA. The CDR3 DNA sequence: TGTGCCAGCAGCGTCAACCGGGGCCAAGAGACCCAGTACTTC. Translated, it gives CASSVNRGQETQYF.